The sequence of this T cell receptor beta chain was determined in a study of early T cells in non-severe SARS-CoV-2 infection. Overall study: Chains from this unsorted whole-blood bulk RNA could not be paired. Study-level points and caveats: The matching step, a VDJdb search, favored anti-spike CD8 responses and missed private and CD4 specificities.

Ten or more counts support this clonotype. The antigen is undetermined. Unique molecular identifiers were attached to individual cDNA molecules. Each CDR3 protein is one row after TCRdb ran MiXCR on the 5' RACE reads. There are fewer than 60,000 distinct CDR3 sequences in the sample; 10% to 15% occur only once, and 9.1% lies in the top ten. The CDR3 extends over 15 amino acids. The rearrangement uses TRBV21-1 and TRBJ1-6; the table's D call of TRBD1 was not tested on the DNA. TRBV21-1 is termed a pseudogene. This clonotype originated in an adult who was a healthcare worker with PCR-confirmed SARS-CoV-2 infection or an uninfected control (not recorded which). The sequenced material came from whole blood. Written as DNA, the CDR3 is TGTGCCAGCAGAAAAGGACAGGGAAGGCGATCACCCCTCCACTTT. This gives the protein CASRKGQGRRSPLHF.